The clone carrying this TCR beta chain was seen a handful of times. These data are taken from a study of T cells after yellow fever vaccination. CDR1 and CDR2 from the germline V gene are DFQATT and SNEGSKA (reference sequence). The CDR3 consists of 9 residues. TCRdb re-called the 5' RACE reads through MiXCR, storing one row per CDR3 protein. Of under 600,000 distinct CDR3 sequences listed, roughly 14% were seen once; the top ten hold 11% to 15%. The V call is TRBV20-1, the J call TRBJ2-3; D is ambiguous. The clonotype originates from a man aged 30 to 39 who received the YFV17D yellow fever vaccine. This material consisted of PBMCs, taken on the day of the yellow fever booster vaccination. For the CDR3, the DNA is TGCAGGGCACGGGATACGCAGTATTTT. Residues: CRARDTQYF.